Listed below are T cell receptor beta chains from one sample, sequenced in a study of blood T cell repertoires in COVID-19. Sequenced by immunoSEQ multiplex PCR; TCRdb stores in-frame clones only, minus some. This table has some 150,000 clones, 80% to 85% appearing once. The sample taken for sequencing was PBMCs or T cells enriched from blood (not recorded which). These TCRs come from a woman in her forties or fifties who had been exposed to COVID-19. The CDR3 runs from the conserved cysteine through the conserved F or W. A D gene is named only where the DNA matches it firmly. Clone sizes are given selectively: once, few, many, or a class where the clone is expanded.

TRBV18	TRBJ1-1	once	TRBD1	TGTGCCAGCTCAAGGGACAGAACCACTGAAGCTTTCTTT	CASSRDRTTEAFF
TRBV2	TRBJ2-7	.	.	TGTGCCAGCAGTGTTGAGGAGCAACAAGGACAGTACTTC	CASSVEEQQGQYF
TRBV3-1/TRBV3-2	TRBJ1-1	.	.	TGTGCCAGCAGCCAAGATCTAGCCGGAGCGGCTTTCTTT	CASSQDLAGAAFF
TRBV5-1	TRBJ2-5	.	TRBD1	TGCGCCAGCAGCAACTTGTGGACAGGTTTGACCCAGTACTTC	CASSNLWTGLTQYF
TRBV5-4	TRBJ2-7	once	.	TGTGCCAGCAGCTTGGGATCCGAGCTATCCCGGTACTTC	CASSLGSELSRYF
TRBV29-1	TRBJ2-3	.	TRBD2	TGCAGCGTTGTCACTAGCGGGACGCCAGATACGCAGTATTTT	CSVVTSGTPDTQYF
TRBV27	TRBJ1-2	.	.	TGTGCCAGCAGTTTAGACGGAGACTATGGCTACACCTTC	CASSLDGDYGYTF
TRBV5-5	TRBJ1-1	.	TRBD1	TGTGCCAGCAGCCTGCAGACAGGGTCGAAGGAGGTCTTT	CASSLQTGSKEVF
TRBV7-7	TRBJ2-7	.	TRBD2	TGTGCCAGCAGCCCGACTAGCGGGAGGGCCTCCGAGCAGTACTTC	CASSPTSGRASEQYF
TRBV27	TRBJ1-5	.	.	TGTGCCAGCAGGGGAGGGGTGGGCAATCAGCCCCAGCATTTT	CASRGGVGNQPQHF
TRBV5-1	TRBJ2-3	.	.	TGCGCCAGCAGCTTGGAAGGTCGGGAAGCAGATACGCAGTATTTT	CASSLEGREADTQYF
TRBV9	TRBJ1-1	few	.	TGTGCCAGCAGCCCTCGGGAGGCTTCCCCAGCTTTCTTT	CASSPREASPAFF
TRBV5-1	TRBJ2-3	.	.	TGCGCCAGCAGCTTACAGGACACAGATACGCAGTATTTT	CASSLQDTDTQYF
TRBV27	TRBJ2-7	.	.	TGTGCCAGCAGTTTATCATCCGGGGGATACGAGCAGTACTTC	CASSLSSGGYEQYF
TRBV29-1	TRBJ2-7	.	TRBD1	TGCAGCGTTGTGGGACAGGGTCGCTACGAGCAGTACTTC	CSVVGQGRYEQYF
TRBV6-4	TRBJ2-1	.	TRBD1	TGTGCCAGCAGTGGGGACAGGGAGGGCAATGAGCAGTTCTTC	CASSGDREGNEQFF
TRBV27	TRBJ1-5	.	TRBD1	TGTGCCAGCAGCCCCTGGACAGGGCTACCGCCCCAGCATTTT	CASSPWTGLPPQHF
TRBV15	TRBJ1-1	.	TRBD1	TGTGCCACCAGCAGAGAAAGGAACAGGGGGGGAGCTTTCTTT	CATSRERNRGGAFF
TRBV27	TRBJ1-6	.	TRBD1	TGTGCCAGCAGTGTCGGACAGGGGGTTTCACCCCTCCACTTT	CASSVGQGVSPLHF
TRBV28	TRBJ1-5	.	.	TGTGCCAGCAGTTTTAGACAGAATAGCAATCAGCCCCAGCATTTT	CASSFRQNSNQPQHF
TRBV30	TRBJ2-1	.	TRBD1	TGTGCCTGGAGTTGGGACAGAAACAATGAGCAGTTCTTC	CAWSWDRNNEQFF
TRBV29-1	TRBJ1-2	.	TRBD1	TGCGTTACAGGGGTTCAAGACTATGGCTACACCTTC	CVTGVQDYGYTF
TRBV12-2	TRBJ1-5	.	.	TGTGCAAGTCGTGAGGGGGGACAGGGGGACAATCAGCCCCAGCATTTT	CASREGGQGDNQPQHF
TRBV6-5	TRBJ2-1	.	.	TGTGCCAGCAGTTCCGGGAGCTCCTACAATGAGCAGTTCTTC	CASSSGSSYNEQFF
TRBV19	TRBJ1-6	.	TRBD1	TGTGCCAGTAGTATGGCCCCGACAGGGGCTAATTCACCCCTCCACTTT	CASSMAPTGANSPLHF
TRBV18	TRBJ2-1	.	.	TGTGCCAGCTCACCACCTGCGGTACACAATGAGCAGTTCTTC	CASSPPAVHNEQFF
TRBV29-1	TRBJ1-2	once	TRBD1	TGCAGCGGGGGGACAGGCGACTATGGCTACACCTTC	CSGGTGDYGYTF
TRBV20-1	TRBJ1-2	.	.	TGCAGTGCTAGCCCTAGCGTAGGCTACACCTTC	CSASPSVGYTF
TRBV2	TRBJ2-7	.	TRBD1	TGTGCCACTGCAGACAGGGGAGGACCCTACGAGCAGTACTTC	CATADRGGPYEQYF
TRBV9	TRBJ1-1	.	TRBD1	TGTGCCAGCAGCGTAGGCGGACAGGGGACCACTGAAGCTTTCTTT	CASSVGGQGTTEAFF
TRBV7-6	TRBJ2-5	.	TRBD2	TGTGCCAGCAGCCGATTCCCCCTGGCGGGGGGAAAAGAGACCCAGTACTTC	CASSRFPLAGGKETQYF
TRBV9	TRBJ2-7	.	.	TGTGCCAGCAGCGTAGGAGGGGGTTGGGAAGAGCAGTACTTC	CASSVGGGWEEQYF
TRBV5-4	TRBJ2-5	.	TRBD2	TGTGCCAGCAGCTTGGCCAGGAGGGCCGGGGGGGAGACCCAGTACTTC	CASSLARRAGGETQYF
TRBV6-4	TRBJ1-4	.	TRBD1	TGTGCCAGCAGTGCTTCGACAGGGGGAAAACTGTTTTTT	CASSASTGGKLFF
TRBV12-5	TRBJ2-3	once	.	TGTGCTAGTGGTTTGCAGCTAGTGTGGGATACGCAGTATTTT	CASGLQLVWDTQYF
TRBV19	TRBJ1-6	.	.	TGTGCCAGTAGTAGGGCGGGGTCCCTCCACTTT	CASSRAGSLHF
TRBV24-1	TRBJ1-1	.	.	TGTGCCACCAGTGATTTCCCCCCCGGGGGGTTTAGTGAAGCTTTCTTT	CATSDFPPGGFSEAFF
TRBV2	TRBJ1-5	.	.	TGTGCCAGCAGTGAAGCAATCGGACAAAATCAGCCCCAGCATTTT	CASSEAIGQNQPQHF
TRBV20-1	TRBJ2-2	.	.	TGCAGTGCTAGGACGGGAGCGGAGCTGTTTTTT	CSARTGAELFF
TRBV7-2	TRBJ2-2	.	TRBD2	TGTGCCAGCAGCTTTAGTAGCGGGGGCTCGAACACCGGGGAGCTGTTTTTT	CASSFSSGGSNTGELFF
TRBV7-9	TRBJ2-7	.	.	TGTGCCAGCAGCTTAGAAAACCGGGACAACCCCTACGAGCAGTACTTC	CASSLENRDNPYEQYF
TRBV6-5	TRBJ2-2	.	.	TGTGCCAGCAGTTACTCCCGGTCCGGGGAGCTGTTTTTT	CASSYSRSGELFF
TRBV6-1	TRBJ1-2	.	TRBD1	TGTGCCAGCAGTGGAGTCTCGGGACAGCACAACTATGGCTACACCTTC	CASSGVSGQHNYGYTF
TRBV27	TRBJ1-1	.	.	TGTGCCAGCAGTCCCGGGATGAACACTGAAGCTTTCTTT	CASSPGMNTEAFF